This section outlines one T cell receptor (beta chain) sequence together with its context. Its antigen remains unidentified. The sample is drawn from a study of Tregs in tolerant kidney transplant recipients. In the study overall: The nonmyeloablative bone marrow transplants came from related graft donors, with transient mixed chimerism. Study-wide points: Donor-specific Treg expansion exceeded global Treg expansion in tolerant patients, suggesting antigen drive. The small number of patients limits these findings pending further validation.

Only in-frame clones appear in the TCRdb table, and some are missing; sequencing was by immunoSEQ multiplex PCR. Among 90,000 to 120,000 clones listed, around 91% were seen once. Germline V gene lookup returns CDR1 SQVTM and CDR2 ANQGSEA. With 0 bases removed from V and 4 bases from J, the gap between germline ends came to 12 bases. The CDR3 extends over 14 amino acids. Thawed PBMCs were FACS-sorted into unstimulated CD4+CD25+CD127- regulatory T cells, CD4+CD25- non-regulatory cells, CD4 and CD8 cells. The chain has TRBV29-1 and TRBJ1-2, with D hard to call. The sequencing used CD4+ T cells from blood, collected before the transplant. The receptor was derived from a human donor who received a combined kidney and bone marrow transplant. Here the CDR3 reads CSVEDYWETYGYTF. CDR3 DNA sequence: TGCAGCGTTGAAGATTACTGGGAGACCTATGGCTACACCTTC.